The present TCR beta chain was sequenced within a study of CD8 T cells in Susac syndrome. The multiple sclerosis controls were treatment-naive patients, and their relapsing-remitting disease was stable or active. An input of about 0.45 to 1 ug of RNA was subjected to reverse transcription using random hexamers. TCR beta CDR3 was amplified by immunoSEQ covering 54 Vbeta and 13 Jbeta. A single record per CDR3 protein comes from TCRdb applying MiXCR to the immunoSEQ multiplex PCR reads. The sample has 400,000 or so distinct CDR3 sequences; around 85% are singletons. Germline CDR1 is GTSNPN and CDR2 is SVGIG (reference sequence). The ends were cut back, 3 bases at V and 10 bases at J, with 19 bases in the middle. CDR3 length: 14 residues.

The V and J genes are TRBV30 and TRBJ2-1; no clear D. This sequence was found in a human donor with multiple sclerosis. The sequencing sample was made of CD8+ T cells from PBMCs. CDR3 coding DNA: TGTGCCTGGAGCCCCATTTCGCTACCAGAAGAGCAGTTCTTC. Translating it yields CAWSPISLPEEQFF.